This record looks at one T cell receptor (beta chain) sequence and its context. The antigen it binds to is not known. No quality values exist for individual bases; no much larger clone is one base distant. The data were taken from a study of T cells in Graves' hyperthyroidism and ophthalmopathy (dated by TCRdb to about 2019). As for the study more broadly: Peripheral blood was sampled at the time of initial diagnosis, prior to any treatment. To identify TCR V-J signatures that set the groups apart, the researchers used a discovery cohort of about a hundred patients, made up of 40 to 45 with Graves' ophthalmopathy and some 55 with stable Graves' hyperthyroidism. Prospective prediction of ophthalmopathy was tested in an independent validation cohort of fewer than 20 hyperthyroidism patients and 15 to 17 patients who later progressed to ophthalmopathy. For training and testing, the 80 to 100 patients in the discovery cohort were randomly divided in a 7:3 ratio. In addition, the study compared T-cell repertoires in thyroid tissue and in blood from several Graves' hyperthyroidism patients. After blood sampling, hyperthyroidism patients were treated with methimazole at a starting dose of 30 mg daily, and ophthalmopathy patients were treated with high-dose intravenous methylprednisolone. The paper describes TCR Vbeta CDR3 sequencing of fewer than 150 peripheral blood samples, made up of approximately 40 ophthalmopathy patients, some 76 hyperthyroidism patients and 17 progressor patients. General conclusions and limits of the study: No statistical method was used to set the sample size in advance, and investigators knew the group allocation. In validation, progression to ophthalmopathy was predicted by the model with around 70% sensitivity and about 72% specificity, a median of approximately 6.5 months before onset. A 13 V-J signature model separated ophthalmopathy from stable hyperthyroidism, with roughly 88% sensitivity and 81% to 83% specificity in cross-validation and 80%/75% in testing. Most expanded thyroid clonotypes (frequency above 0.001) were also detected in blood, a finding suggesting that blood repertoires may reflect thyroid immune responses.

Reading from cysteine to phenylalanine, the CDR3 counts 19 amino acids. Only the CDR3 part of the read is kept: 57 bases, read in frame from the first base. Trimming leaves V shorter by 1 base and J shorter by 6 bases, with the junction holding 14 bases beyond the gene matches. CDR1 LGHNA and CDR2 YNFKEQ are derived from the germline V gene. Hyperthyroidism patients were newly diagnosed, with disease duration under 2 months, and aged 18 to 65 years. The study excluded patients with uncontrolled infections, other autoimmune diseases, pregnancy or lactation. Diagnoses were established on the basis of clinical symptoms, serum thyroxine and TRAb, thyroid ultrasound, and orbital computed tomography. Blood from progressor patients was drawn when they were first diagnosed with hyperthyroidism, before any ophthalmopathy symptoms appeared. PBMCs were isolated from about 10 ml of fresh peripheral blood by Ficoll-Paque density gradient centrifugation. Progressor patients were defined as those initially diagnosed with Graves' hyperthyroidism in whom ophthalmopathy developed during follow-up. Total RNA was extracted with Trizol reagent, and quality was checked on an Agilent 2100 Bioanalyzer.

The TCR beta CDR3 regions were amplified from the RNA transcripts. The first round of RT-PCR for the TCR CDR3 was performed with the HTBI primer set and the Qiagen OneStep RT-PCR kit. Libraries were constructed in a second round of multiplex PCR, after which size selection and purification were performed. Paired-end sequencing of the libraries was performed with 100 bp reads on an Illumina HiSeq2000. The original methods were these. SOAPnuke was used to process the raw data, removing reads that contained adapters or uncalled bases, had a mean Phred below 15, or lacked an exact match to the constant primer or identifier. COPE v1.2.5 was used to merge the high-quality paired reads, and each unique nucleotide sequence was defined as a clonotype. MiTCR v1.1 was used to align clonotypes to the IMGT TRBV, TRBD and TRBJ reference segments. Analysis was restricted to V-J combinations with a frequency above 0.0001, which covered about 99% of repertoires. The TCS score was defined as the ratio of F50 (clonal expansion) to E x V (chaos), calculated using BLOSUM62-based TCRdist between CDR3 peptides within each V-J. Welch's t-statistics and random forest reduced just over 500 V-J features to around 14, which were used in a naive Bayes classifier (R e1071). The public reads were reprocessed in TCRdb via fastp at Q25 and MiXCR, keeping in-frame beta chains. For every CDR3 protein sequence, its rows merge into one entry that carries the most common genes and DNA. These V and J calls rely on TCRdb rather than the paper's analysis. The table for this sample lists around 300,000 distinct CDR3 sequences; approximately 12% of them were counted only once. Roughly 8% of the sample lies in the top ten.

The sequence is built from TRBV4-2 and TRBJ2-1, with 11 junctional bases fitting TRBD2. Source material: blood. This clonotype was sampled from a woman in her thirties with Graves' hyperthyroidism that later progressed to Graves' ophthalmopathy. At the DNA level, the sequence is TGTGCCAGCAGCCAAGGGTCCTTATTAGCGGGAGGGGGCGGCAATGAGCAGTTCTTC. Its protein product is CASSQGSLLAGGGGNEQFF.